What follows is one T cell receptor beta chain and its context. Its antigen is as yet unknown. V was cut by 4 bases and J by 6 bases, with 19 bases left in between. The CDR3 is 14 amino acids. Germline V gives CDR1 SQVTM, CDR2 ANQGSEA. TCRdb itself ran the multiplex PCR reads through MiXCR, one entry per CDR3 protein. The sample carries over 15,000 distinct CDR3 sequences, about 60% recorded once. This entry comes from a study of breast tumors, draining lymph nodes, adjacent tissues. Study results and caveats: Luminal-like breast cancer showed significantly greater tumor-nontumor repertoire similarity than basal-like breast cancer did.

This sequence originates from a female donor with breast cancer. Some clones in this sample may be carry-over from other donors' samples. V gene TRBV29-1 combines with J gene TRBJ2-7; no firm D call. Sequenced input: tumor-adjacent breast tissue. The CDR3 coding sequence is TGCAGCGTTGCGTCTCCAGAACAACCCTTCGAGCAGTACTTC. Translating gives CSVASPEQPFEQYF.